The TCR beta chain described here comes from a study of CD8+ T cells in alopecia areata. The CDR3 has 13 residues. The V end was cut by 4 bases, the J end by 3 bases, with 10 bases between. CDR1 and CDR2 from the germline V gene are KGHSH and LQKENI. The treatment here: oral pan-JAK inhibitor, 5-10 mg twice daily. Sequencing used cDNA as its template, made by extracting RNA and reverse transcribing it. Profiled with immunoSEQ multiplex PCR; TCRdb holds only in-frame clones, not every one. The sample shows about 190,000 clones, around 60% of them seen only once. The origin of this receptor is a human donor with alopecia areata. The rearrangement links TRBV18 to TRBJ2-7; possible D gene TRBD2, 5 bases. This specimen was CD4+ T cells sorted from blood, taken at week 4, from a patient treated with tofacitinib. The CDR3 DNA follows: TGTGCCAGCTCACACACACGGGGCTACGAGCAGTACTTC. It translates to CASSHTRGYEQYF. Full variable domain (rest looked up from reference TRBV18 and TRBJ2-7): NAGVMQNPRHLVRRRGQEARLRCSPMKGHSHVYWYRQLPEEGLKFMVYLQKENIIDESGMPKERFSAEFPKEGPSILRIQQVVRGDSAAYFCASSHTRGYEQYFGPGTRLTVT.